This T cell receptor (beta chain) was observed in a study of CD8+ T cells in alopecia areata. Investigators isolated RNA and reverse transcribed it into cDNA to act as the sequencing template. Data came from immunoSEQ multiplex PCR; TCRdb stores just in-frame clones and leaves some out. The sample includes some 170,000 clones, less than 80% of them seen just once. This CDR3 is 15 amino acids long. The V and J ends lost 11 bases and 0 bases respectively, with 17 bases between them. Germline V gene data show CDR1 as SNHLY and CDR2 as FYNNEI. In this sample, this clone turned up a few times. The chain employs TRBV2 and TRBJ2-1; D uncertain. Source: CD8+ T cells sorted from blood, taken at week 0. This TCR derives from a human donor with alopecia areata. The CDR3 DNA reads as TGTGCCGGCGAGGCAGCGCCGAGCTCCTACAATGAGCAGTTCTTC. Translation: CAGEAAPSSYNEQFF.